This T cell receptor (beta chain) was captured by sequencing in a study of T cells after yellow fever vaccination. Turning to the study itself: Fractions with few cells were prepared using SMART-Seq v4 Ultra Low Input.

Study outcomes and limitations: Reappearance after the booster was seen for most primary-vaccination clones, at 95% to 97% CD4 and around 88% CD8. Peaking on day 5 versus 15, the secondary response was faster but weaker.

Comments on this clonotype: What it recognizes is unknown.

Each CDR3 protein gets one entry after TCRdb re-called the 5' RACE reads with MiXCR. This table holds approximately 550,000 distinct CDR3 sequences, 15% to 20% found once. The CDR3 contains 15 residues. With 1 base clipped from V and 10 bases from J, the junction kept 8 bases outside the gene matches. Germline CDR1 reads SGDLS; CDR2 reads YYNGEE. This specimen was PBMCs, taken 15 days after the yellow fever booster vaccination. This sequence joins TRBV9 and TRBJ1-4, with TRBD1 matching over 9 bases. The origin of this receptor is a man aged 30-40 years who received the YFV17D yellow fever vaccine. CDR3: CASSVSGQGVRKLFF. The DNA for the CDR3 is TGTGCCAGCAGCGTATCGGGACAGGGTGTCCGAAAACTGTTTTTT.